The 16 T cell receptor beta chains below were found in one sample sequenced in a study of cytomegalovirus exposure and HLA in healthy donors listed by TCRdb under 2017. The library was made by the immunoSEQ multiplex PCR assay. The multiplex PCR relied on a mix of 60 forward primers for TCR Vbeta segments and 13 reverse primers for TCR Jbeta segments. TCRdb limited this immuneACCESS table to in-frame rearrangements with V and J called. A share of clones is missing; checked studies link under half to unresolved V genes, and the rest is unexplained. The sample table contains under 200,000 clones; only one count was recorded for around three quarters of them. The top ten clones comprise roughly 2% of the sample. What was sequenced was PBMCs. These receptors came from a man between 50 and 59 years old in good health and CMV-seropositive.

The CDR3 sequence: CASSKLDRGYEQYF. The DNA for the CDR3 is TGTGCCAGCTCAAAGTTGGACAGGGGATACGAGCAGTACTTC. The chain joins TRBV18 to TRBJ2-7; 9 bases agree with TRBD1. Germline V gene sequence: CDR1 KGHSH, CDR2 LQKENI. Trimming took 5 bases from V and 4 from J; bases not matched to a gene: 6. The CDR3 loop spans 14 amino acids. Full variable domain (missing parts from reference TRBV18 and TRBJ2-7): NAGVMQNPRHLVRRRGQEARLRCSPMKGHSHVYWYRQLPEEGLKFMVYLQKENIIDESGMPKERFSAEFPKEGPSILRIQQVVRGDSAAYFCASSKLDRGYEQYFGPGTRLTVT.

This chain joins TRBV7-9 and TRBJ2-1; 8 bases fit TRBD2. V shed 6 bases, J shed 4 bases, and the junction held 11 bases outside the gene matches. Germline CDR1 is SEHNR and CDR2 is FQNEAQ (reference sequence). This CDR3 has 16 residues. CDR3 nucleotide sequence: TGTGCCAGCAGTTTCATATTAGCGGGGTCGTACAATGAGCAGTTCTTC. Translation: CASSFILAGSYNEQFF. Full variable domain (remainder filled in from reference TRBV7-9 and TRBJ2-1): DTGVSQNPRHKITKRGQNVTFRCDPISEHNRLYWYRQTLGQGPEFLTYFQNEAQLEKSRLLSDRFSAERPKGSFSTLEIQRTEQGDSAMYLCASSFILAGSYNEQFFGPGTRLTVL.

The rearrangement uses TRBV11-2 and TRBJ1-2; TRBD1 might be the D (6 bases). The CDR3 has 15 amino acids. Germline V lookup: CDR1 SGHAT, CDR2 FQNNGV. The ends were cut back, 2 bases at V and 2 bases at J, with 12 bases in the middle. CDR3 DNA: TGTGCCAGCAGCTTAAGCGACAGGACAAACTATGGCTACACCTTC. This translates into CASSLSDRTNYGYTF.

A few counts support this clone. The rearrangement links TRBV6-6 to TRBJ1-6, with 9 nucleotides matching TRBD1. The CDR3 contains 13 residues. Germline V gene data show CDR1 as MNHNY and CDR2 as SVGAGI (reference sequence). V shed 11 bases and J 10 bases; nucleotides not matched to a gene: 9. The CDR3: CAGTDRGLSPLHF. The CDR3 DNA reads as TGTGCCGGAACCGACAGGGGGTTATCACCCCTCCACTTT.

The rearrangement joins TRBV19 to TRBJ1-1; 7 bases are shared with TRBD1. V gave up 6 bases and J gave up 4 bases; unmatched junction bases: 11. Germline loops: CDR1 LNHDA, CDR2 SQIVND (reference sequence). This CDR3 region has 15 residues. CDR3 nucleotides: TGTGCCAGTAGGTCCGGACAGGCGCCGGGCACTGAAGCTTTCTTT. Translating gives CASRSGQAPGTEAFF.

Only one count was recorded for this clone. In DNA form, the CDR3 reads TGTGCCAGCCTTGAGGGTGGCAATCAGCCCCAGCATTTT. Translation gives CASLEGGNQPQHF. This chain connects TRBV28 to TRBJ1-5; D remains ambiguous. There are 13 residues in the CDR3. CDR1 and CDR2 from the germline V gene are MDHEN and SYDVKM. With 8 bases removed from V and 2 bases from J, the gap between germline ends came to 10 bases.

The J gene is TRBJ2-2, the V gene TRBV7-7, with 9 bases aligning to TRBD1. Trimming took 5 bases from V and 6 from J; bases not matched to a gene: 10. The CDR3 is made up of 16 amino acids. Germline loops: CDR1 SSHAT, CDR2 FNYEAQ (reference sequence). The CDR3 sequence: CASSPRDRVLAGELFF. CDR3 DNA: TGTGCCAGCAGCCCGCGGGACAGGGTACTTGCCGGGGAGCTGTTTTTT.

CDR3 DNA: TGTGCCACCAGCAGAGACGGGGGAGGAGAGACCCAGTACTTC. It codes for CATSRDGGGETQYF. The rearrangement links TRBV15 to TRBJ2-5; D perhaps matches TRBD2 (6 bases). This CDR3 spans 14 amino acids. V dropped 0 bases and J dropped 4 bases, with 9 bases sitting between them. From germline, CDR1 is LNHNV and CDR2 YYDKDF (reference sequence).

The sample holds a few counts of this clone. CDR3 amino acids: CASSPARGTGAEKLFF. The CDR3 bases are TGTGCCAGCTCACCTGCACGTGGGACAGGGGCTGAAAAACTGTTTTTT. The chain recombines TRBV18 with TRBJ1-4, with TRBD1 identical over 10 bases. V dropped 3 bases and J dropped 7; count of bases not matched to a gene: 8. Germline V gene sequence: CDR1 KGHSH, CDR2 LQKENI. CDR3 size: 16 residues.

This CDR3 reads CASSLVNRGRAEAFF. CDR3 in DNA: TGTGCCAGCAGCTTAGTGAACAGGGGGCGGGCTGAAGCTTTCTTT. The chain uses TRBV7-8 and TRBJ1-1; 9 nucleotides align to TRBD1. CDR1 is SGHVS, CDR2 FQNEAQ, per germline. The V gene end was trimmed by 1 base and the J gene end by 6 bases; junction bases not matched to a gene: 6. The CDR3 is 15 amino acids. Full variable domain (remainder filled in from reference TRBV7-8 and TRBJ1-1): GAGVSQSPRYKVAKRGQDVALRCDPISGHVSLFWYQQALGQGPEFLTYFQNEAQLDKSGLPSDRFFAERPEGSVSTLKIQRTQQEDSAVYLCASSLVNRGRAEAFFGQGTRLTVV.

The CDR3 protein is CASSRRQGDGNQPQHF. The CDR3 DNA sequence: TGTGCCAGCTCAAGAAGACAGGGGGACGGCAATCAGCCCCAGCATTTT. The V and J genes are TRBV18 and TRBJ1-5; 9 positions match TRBD1. Unmatched junction bases numbered 7, after V lost 5 bases and J lost 2 bases. The germline gives CDR1 KGHSH, CDR2 LQKENI. CDR3 length: 16 amino acids.

This clone was picked up a small number of times. This chain links TRBV29-1 with TRBJ2-7; TRBD2 might be the D (5 bases). The CDR3 length is 16 residues. V was pared by 1 base and J by 2 bases, with 18 bases between. Germline CDR1 SQVTM, CDR2 ANQGSEA. The DNA for the CDR3 is TGCAGCGTTGAAGTACTCCGGGATGACGAGCCCTACGAGCAGTACTTC. As protein: CSVEVLRDDEPYEQYF.

The rearrangement uses TRBV5-1 and TRBJ2-2; D is possibly TRBD2 (5 bases). With 0 bases removed from V and 0 bases from J, the gap between germline ends came to 9 bases. In germline, CDR1 is SGHRS, CDR2 YFSETQ. CDR3 size: 16 residues. The CDR3 DNA is TGCGCCAGCAGCTTGGACAGCGGAGCGAACACCGGGGAGCTGTTTTTT. It translates to CASSLDSGANTGELFF.

The CDR3 DNA sequence: TGTGCCAGCAGCTATAGAGCGGGGGGGGAAGAGACCCAGTACTTC. Amino acid sequence: CASSYRAGGEETQYF. The genes are TRBV9 and TRBJ2-5; 10 bases are a match to TRBD2. The ends lost 4 bases at V and 3 bases at J; junction bases unmatched: 6. Germline values: CDR1 SGDLS, CDR2 YYNGEE. The CDR3 totals 15 residues.

J is TRBJ2-7 and V is TRBV4-3; D may be TRBD1 (5 bases). Germline V CDR1 and CDR2: LGHNA, YSLEER. Trimming removed 3 bases from V and 0 bases from J, with 9 bases in between. The CDR3 is 14 amino acids. The CDR3: CASSQWQGSYEQYF. The CDR3 nucleotides read TGCGCCAGCAGCCAGTGGCAGGGCTCCTACGAGCAGTACTTC.

V gene TRBV10-3 combines with J gene TRBJ2-3; D unresolved. Germline CDR1 is ENHRY and CDR2 is SYGVKD. V was trimmed by 2 bases and J by 0 bases, leaving 6 bases between them. The CDR3 runs to 14 residues. This chain's CDR3 is CAISEIPSTDTQYF. The CDR3 coding sequence is TGTGCCATCAGTGAGATTCCTAGCACAGATACGCAGTATTTT.